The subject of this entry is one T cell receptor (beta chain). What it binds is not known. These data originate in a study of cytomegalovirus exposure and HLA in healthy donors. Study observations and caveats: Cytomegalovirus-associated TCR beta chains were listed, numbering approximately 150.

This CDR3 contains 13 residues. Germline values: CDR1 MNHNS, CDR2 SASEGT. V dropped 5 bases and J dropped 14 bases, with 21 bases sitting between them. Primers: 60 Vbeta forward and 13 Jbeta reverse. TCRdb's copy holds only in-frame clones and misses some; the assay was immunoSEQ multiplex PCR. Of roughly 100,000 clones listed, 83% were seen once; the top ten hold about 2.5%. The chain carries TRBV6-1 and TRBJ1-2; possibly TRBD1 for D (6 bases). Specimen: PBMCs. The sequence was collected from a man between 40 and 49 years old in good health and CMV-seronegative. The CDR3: CASSQRQAVPATF. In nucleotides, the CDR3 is TGTGCCAGCAGTCAGAGACAGGCCGTCCCGGCGACCTTC.